This T cell receptor (beta chain) was retrieved from a study of blood T cell repertoires in COVID-19. Turning to the study itself: In each case, the material was cDNA or gDNA derived from T cells, B-cell-depleted T cells, or PBMCs.

V lost 10 bases to trimming and J lost 4 bases; unmatched junction nucleotides: 3. From germline, CDR1 is MNHEY and CDR2 SVGAGI. This CDR3 is 11 amino acids long. Method: immunoSEQ multiplex PCR; TCRdb's copy keeps in-frame clones and lacks some. This repertoire shows about 62,000 clones, roughly 89% found once; its top ten account for 5% to 7%. The sample consisted of peripheral blood. The rearrangement links TRBV6-5 to TRBJ1-2; 7 bases are a match to TRBD1. The receptor's source is a human donor in a cohort sampled during active COVID-19. CDR3 in DNA: TGTGCCACTTCAGGGGGCTATGGCTACACCTTC. This sequence encodes CATSGGYGYTF.